This passage covers 17 T cell receptor beta chains from one sample sequenced in a study of cytomegalovirus exposure and HLA in healthy donors. The PCR used 60 Vbeta and 13 Jbeta primers. Only in-frame clones appear in the TCRdb table, and some are missing; sequencing was by immunoSEQ multiplex PCR. The table includes hundreds of thousands of clones, around four fifths detected once. What was sequenced was PBMCs. The receptor set was obtained from a woman aged 55-69 years in good health and CMV-seropositive.

V and J are TRBV6-1 and TRBJ1-2; D is unresolved. V lost 5 bases and J 5 bases, leaving 6 bases between the germline ends. This CDR3 region has 11 residues. The germline V gene encodes CDR1 MNHNS and CDR2 SASEGT. The CDR3 is CASSSTYGYTF. In nucleotides, the CDR3 is TGTGCCAGCAGTTCGACTTATGGCTACACCTTC.

V usage is TRBV5-8 and J usage is TRBJ1-1; tentatively, D is TRBD1 (6 bases). Germline CDR1 reads SGHTS; CDR2 reads YDEGEE. The V and J ends lost 5 bases and 10 bases respectively, with 12 bases between them. The CDR3 runs to 11 residues. The CDR3 protein is CASRTRGGAFF. For the CDR3, the DNA is TGTGCCAGCAGAACGAGAGGGGGAGCTTTCTTT.

The V gene is TRBV7-8, the J gene TRBJ1-1; unclear D gene. CDR3 length: 14 residues. The ends were cut back, 1 base at V and 1 base at J, with 7 bases in the middle. Germline V gives CDR1 SGHVS, CDR2 FQNEAQ. The CDR3 sequence is CASSLVTGNTEAFF. CDR3 DNA: TGTGCCAGCAGCTTAGTCACGGGGAACACTGAAGCTTTCTTT.

The sample holds a few counts of this clone. The chain employs TRBV7-2 and TRBJ2-7, with D possibly being TRBD2 (6 bases). The V gene's germline CDR1 is SGHTA and CDR2 FQGNSA. The CDR3 has 16 residues. The CDR3 region has the DNA TGTGCTTCCCATAGCGGCAGCAGCCGGGGGAGTTACGAGCAGTACTTC. It is translated as CASHSGSSRGSYEQYF.

The V call is TRBV11-1, the J call TRBJ1-2; TRBD1 aligns across 9 bases. Looked up from germline, CDR1 is SGHAT and CDR2 is FQDESV (reference sequence). Trimming cost V 4 bases and J 6 bases; bases outside gene matches: 6. The length of the CDR3 is 14 residues. The CDR3 here is CASSSSRDRDGYTF. CDR3 DNA: TGTGCCAGCAGCTCAAGCCGGGACAGGGATGGCTACACCTTC.

This clone was detected a few times. This chain uses TRBV4-1 with TRBJ1-4; D not certain. Trimming shortened V by 3 bases and J by 7 bases, and 15 bases separated the two germline ends. The germline V gene has CDR1 MGHRA and CDR2 YSYEKL. The CDR3 length is 15 residues. CDR3 region: CASSQLERVVEKLFF. CDR3 in DNA: TGCGCCAGCAGCCAGCTTGAGAGGGTTGTTGAAAAACTGTTTTTT.

CDR3 in DNA: TGTGCCAGTAGTCCCTATCCCAGGGTCAACGAGCAGTACTTC. It yields the protein CASSPYPRVNEQYF. V usage is TRBV19 and J usage is TRBJ2-7; D is possibly TRBD1 (5 bases). Trimming took 5 bases from V and 5 from J, leaving 16 bases between them. CDR3 size: 14 residues. From germline, CDR1 is LNHDA and CDR2 SQIVND (reference sequence).

The CDR3, as DNA: TGTGCCAGCAGTGGGTCCCAGGGGGGCATTCAGCCCCAGCATTTT. Its protein is CASSGSQGGIQPQHF. V gene TRBV2 combines with J gene TRBJ1-5, with 7 bases aligning to TRBD1. Germline assignment: CDR1 SNHLY and CDR2 FYNNEI. This CDR3 spans 15 amino acids. Trimming cost V 4 bases and J 6 bases; bases outside gene matches: 9.

The chain combines TRBV27 with TRBJ2-5, with 8 bases matching TRBD2. The end of the DNA aligns better with TRBJ2-7, so the J call may be wrong. Germline V gene data show CDR1 as MNHEY and CDR2 as SMNVEV (reference sequence). The CDR3 is 15 amino acids. The CDR3 here is CASSLGASGLYEQYF. The CDR3 bases are TGTGCCAGCAGTTTAGGTGCTAGCGGGCTTTACGAGCAGTACTTC.

In this sample, this clone turned up a few times. The chain links TRBV7-6 to TRBJ2-1; D may be TRBD2 (5 bases). The CDR3 consists of 12 residues. Trimming took off 5 bases at V and 10 bases at J, with 12 bases between the two ends. Germline values: CDR1 SGHVS, CDR2 FNYEAQ. CDR3 amino acids: CASSLGGYEQFF. CDR3 DNA: TGTGCCAGCAGCCTAGGAGGCTACGAGCAGTTCTTC.

The chain carries TRBV2 and TRBJ2-7, with D possibly being TRBD2 (7 bases). Deletions cut 5 bases from V and 4 bases from J, with 24 bases between. Germline V gene data show CDR1 as SNHLY and CDR2 as FYNNEI. The CDR3 consists of 17 residues. CDR3 sequence reads: CASSLMGGAGSPYEQYF. The CDR3 DNA sequence: TGTGCCAGCAGTCTTATGGGGGGGGCGGGGTCCCCTTACGAGCAGTACTTC.

This rearrangement joins TRBV15 to TRBJ2-1; 8 bases agree with TRBD2. Per germline, CDR1 LNHNV and CDR2 YYDKDF (reference sequence). V gave up 1 base and J gave up 4 bases; unmatched junction bases: 0. The CDR3 sequence is 14 residues long. CDR3 sequence (DNA): TGTGCCACCAGCAGAGCTAGCGGGTACAATGAGCAGTTCTTC. This gives the protein CATSRASGYNEQFF.

This sequence joins TRBV29-1 and TRBJ1-2; D is unresolved. CDR3 length: 13 residues. V was clipped by 4 bases and J by 1 base, with 10 bases between them. CDR1 and CDR2 (germline): SQVTM, ANQGSEA. CDR3 in DNA: TGCAGCGTTGGAGACCCCCTTAACTATGGCTACACCTTC. As protein: CSVGDPLNYGYTF.

This sequence joins TRBV18 and TRBJ2-5, with D perhaps matching TRBD2 (5 bases). V was cut by 3 bases and J by 0 bases, with 8 bases left in between. CDR1 and CDR2 from the germline V gene are KGHSH and LQKENI. The CDR3 is 14 amino acids. The CDR3 sequence: CASSPRGNQETQYF. The CDR3 DNA is TGTGCCAGCTCACCTCGAGGGAACCAAGAGACCCAGTACTTC.

The chain joins TRBV6-6 to TRBJ1-1, with TRBD1 matching over 8 bases. CDR3 length equals 14 residues. J gave up 4 bases and V 6 bases, and 7 bases lay outside the gene matches. CDR1 and CDR2 from the germline V gene are MNHNY and SVGAGI (reference sequence). DNA for the CDR3: TGTGCCAGCAGCTTTGGACAGGGAAGCACTGAAGCTTTCTTT. Amino acid sequence: CASSFGQGSTEAFF.

This clone occurred a few times. This chain links TRBV23-1 with TRBJ1-5, with D unclear. TRBV23-1 is sorted into the ORF group, with uncertain function. Trimming stripped 3 bases from V and 5 bases from J, with 8 bases between. This CDR3 region has 13 residues. CDR3 protein: CASSQPSDQPQHF. In DNA, the CDR3 is TGCGCCAGCAGTCAGCCGAGCGATCAGCCCCAGCATTTT.

This rearrangement joins TRBV9 to TRBJ2-2; 8 bases line up with TRBD2. The germline CDR1 and CDR2 sequences are SGDLS and YYNGEE. Unmatched junction bases numbered 6, after V lost 3 bases and J lost 5 bases. There are 15 residues in the CDR3. The CDR3 loop reads CASSGAGASTGELFF. DNA of the CDR3: TGTGCCAGCAGCGGAGCGGGGGCGAGTACCGGGGAGCTGTTTTTT.